Listed below are T cell receptor beta chains from one sample, sequenced in a study of blood T cell repertoires in COVID-19. Data came from immunoSEQ multiplex PCR; TCRdb stores just in-frame clones and leaves some out. The data show approximately 230,000 clones, about 90% seen once. The sample was peripheral blood. The receptors were sampled from a man aged 18-30 years with active or convalescent COVID-19. The CDR3 runs from the conserved cysteine through the conserved F or W. Each record gives: J gene, D gene, V gene, clone size, CDR3 protein, CDR3 DNA. D genes are given only for firm matches. Rows give clone size only sometimes, using once, few, many, or a class for an expanded clone.

>TRBJ1-6|NA|TRBV3-1/TRBV3-2|NA
CASSHSKGSPFGSPLHF
TGTGCCAGCAGTCACTCGAAGGGGTCCCCCTTTGGGTCACCCCTCCACTTT
>TRBJ2-7|NA|TRBV21-1|NA
CASSPHAGGTTNEQYF
TGTGCCAGCTCCCCCCACGCGGGAGGGACGACAAACGAGCAGTACTTC
>TRBJ1-2|TRBD1|TRBV6-2/TRBV6-3|NA
CASSRTGIYGYTF
TGTGCCAGCAGTCGGACAGGAATCTATGGCTACACCTTC
>TRBJ2-5|NA|TRBV11-2|NA
CASSLDRETQYF
TGTGCCAGCAGCTTAGATCGAGAGACCCAGTACTTC
>TRBJ1-3|NA|TRBV9|NA
CASSVDRGGNTIYF
TGTGCCAGCAGCGTAGATAGGGGAGGAAACACCATATATTTT
>TRBJ2-5|NA|TRBV15|NA
CATSREGGVGETQYF
TGTGCCACCAGCAGAGAGGGGGGAGTAGGAGAGACCCAGTACTTC
>TRBJ2-7|NA|TRBV15|once
CATSRAQASYEQYF
TGTGCCACCAGCAGAGCACAGGCCTCCTACGAGCAGTACTTC
>TRBJ1-4|NA|TRBV2|NA
CASTGRTGEKLFF
TGTGCCAGCACAGGGAGGACGGGCGAAAAACTGTTTTTT
>TRBJ2-1|TRBD2|TRBV6-1|once
CASSGGLAGGPRPQQFF
TGTGCCAGCAGTGGGGGACTAGCGGGAGGGCCAAGGCCCCAGCAGTTCTTC
>TRBJ1-5|NA|TRBV30|NA
CAWSVRGDSNQPQHF
TGTGCCTGGAGTGTACGAGGTGATAGCAATCAGCCCCAGCATTTT
>TRBJ1-2|TRBD1|TRBV19|few
CASSRQGYGYTF
TGTGCCAGTAGCCGACAGGGCTATGGCTACACCTTC
>TRBJ1-1|NA|TRBV6-2/TRBV6-3|NA
CASSLRTANTEAFF
TGTGCCAGCAGTCTCCGGACAGCGAACACTGAAGCTTTCTTT
>TRBJ2-2|NA|TRBV11-1|NA
CASSWEQGDGTGELFF
TGTGCCAGCAGCTGGGAACAGGGAGATGGCACCGGGGAGCTGTTTTTT
>TRBJ1-1|TRBD1|TRBV7-9|NA
CASSSGQVLPF
TGTGCCAGCAGCTCCGGACAGGTCCTACCTTTT
>TRBJ2-1|TRBD1|TRBV4-3|NA
CASSQDWGTGGYNEQFF
TGCGCCAGCAGCCAAGATTGGGGGACAGGGGGTTACAATGAGCAGTTCTTC
>TRBJ1-5|NA|TRBV2|NA
CASTFAPQPQHF
TGTGCCAGCACCTTCGCGCCTCAGCCCCAGCATTTT
>TRBJ1-2|NA|TRBV19|once
CASSDVGRDYGYTF
TGTGCCAGTAGTGACGTGGGGCGAGACTATGGCTACACCTTC
>TRBJ2-2|NA|TRBV7-3|NA
CASSLGRPNLGELFF
TGTGCCAGCAGCTTAGGGAGGCCGAACCTCGGGGAGCTGTTTTTT
>TRBJ1-1|NA|TRBV18|NA
CASSRKQGNTEAFF
TGTGCCAGCTCACGTAAACAGGGGAACACTGAAGCTTTCTTT
>TRBJ2-7|TRBD1|TRBV24-1|once
CATSDPRDRSEQYF
TGTGCCACCAGTGATCCCCGGGACAGGTCCGAGCAGTACTTC
>TRBJ1-2|NA|TRBV7-3|NA
CASSLTGGRDYGYTF
TGTGCCAGCAGCTTAACTGGCGGCAGGGACTATGGCTACACCTTC
>TRBJ1-5|NA|TRBV21-1|NA
CASSSRSANRENNQPQHF
TGTGCCAGCAGCTCTCGATCTGCGAACAGGGAGAACAATCAGCCCCAGCATTTT
>TRBJ1-1|NA|TRBV18|NA
CASSPKSGGTEAFF
TGTGCCAGCTCACCGAAATCTGGCGGGACCGAAGCTTTCTTT
>TRBJ2-3|NA|TRBV9|NA
CASSVEASGGTDTQYF
TGTGCCAGCAGCGTAGAGGCCTCGGGAGGCACAGATACGCAGTATTTT
>TRBJ2-3|NA|TRBV16|NA
CASSHLDTQYF
TGTGCCAGCAGCCATCTGGATACGCAGTATTTT
>TRBJ1-6|NA|TRBV6-6|NA
CASSLTSLRETYNSPLHF
TGTGCCAGCAGTCTAACCTCCCTCAGGGAAACCTATAATTCACCCCTCCACTTT
>TRBJ1-2|NA|TRBV6-4|NA
CASSRGGPNYGYTF
TGTGCCAGCAGTCGGGGAGGGCCCAACTATGGCTACACCTTC
>TRBJ1-2|TRBD1|TRBV2|NA
CASDRGRIIWRGYTF
TGTGCCAGTGACAGGGGGCGGATTATCTGGCGAGGCTACACCTTC
>TRBJ1-1|TRBD1|TRBV9|NA
CASSAQGVNTEAFF
TGTGCCAGCAGCGCACAGGGGGTGAACACTGAAGCTTTCTTT
>TRBJ1-1|TRBD1|TRBV3-1/TRBV3-2|NA
CASTPGGRKSRGRAFF
TGTGCCAGCACCCCAGGGGGCAGGAAATCCCGGGGTCGAGCTTTCTTT
>TRBJ1-1|NA|TRBV12-3/TRBV12-4|NA
CASSFGREREAFF
TGTGCCAGCAGTTTTGGGCGGGAACGTGAAGCTTTCTTT
>TRBJ2-5|NA|TRBV4-1|NA
CASSTRDFQQETQYF
TGCGCCAGCAGCACCCGGGACTTCCAACAAGAGACCCAGTACTTC
>TRBJ1-6|NA|TRBV7-9|few
CASSAGRSSYNSPLHF
TGTGCCAGCAGCGCCGGGAGGAGCTCCTATAATTCACCCCTCCACTTT
>TRBJ2-6|NA|TRBV6-4|NA
CASSERASSGANVLTF
TGTGCCAGCAGTGAGCGGGCCTCCTCTGGGGCCAACGTCCTGACTTTC
>TRBJ1-1|NA|TRBV5-4|once
CASSLAGTPEAFF
TGTGCCAGCAGCTTGGCGGGAACGCCCGAAGCTTTCTTT
>TRBJ1-1|NA|TRBV28|once
CASSAGISEAFF
TGTGCCAGCAGCGCCGGGATCAGCGAAGCTTTCTTT
>TRBJ1-1|TRBD1|TRBV7-2|NA
CASSWMSGTGGEAFF
TGTGCCAGCAGCTGGATGTCCGGGACAGGAGGTGAAGCTTTCTTT
>TRBJ2-5|NA|TRBV5-1|NA
CASSLARETQYF
TGCGCCAGCAGCTTGGCCCGGGAGACCCAGTACTTC
>TRBJ2-3|TRBD1|TRBV5-5|NA
CASSLQGALPYPPDTQYF
TGTGCCAGCAGCTTACAGGGGGCCCTCCCCTACCCCCCAGATACGCAGTATTTT
>TRBJ1-3|NA|TRBV19|NA
CASSMPNYRFSGNTIYF
TGTGCCAGTAGTATGCCCAACTACAGGTTTTCTGGAAACACCATATATTTT
>TRBJ2-1|TRBD2|TRBV7-3|NA
CASSLTGLASYNEQFF
TGTGCCAGCAGCTTAACCGGACTAGCCTCCTACAATGAGCAGTTCTTC
>TRBJ1-4|NA|TRBV6-5|NA
CASSYRSGTNEKLFF
TGTGCCAGCAGTTACCGTTCTGGCACTAATGAAAAACTGTTTTTT
>TRBJ1-1|NA|TRBV3-1/TRBV3-2|NA
CASSQPSGGTEAFF
TGTGCCAGCAGCCAACCTTCCGGGGGGACTGAAGCTTTCTTT
>TRBJ2-7|TRBD2|TRBV9|NA
CASSVALAETYEQYF
TGTGCCAGCAGCGTAGCTCTAGCGGAGACCTACGAGCAGTACTTC
>TRBJ1-1|NA|TRBV19|NA
CASSRQNSMNTEAFF
TGTGCCAGTAGCAGACAGAATTCAATGAACACTGAAGCTTTCTTT
>TRBJ1-2|NA|TRBV30|NA
CAWSEGDLSRYGYTF
TGTGCCTGGAGTGAGGGGGATCTATCCCGTTATGGCTACACCTTC
>TRBJ2-1|TRBD2|TRBV7-2|NA
CASSVVSGGYNEQFF
TGTGCCAGCAGCGTAGTAAGCGGGGGCTACAATGAGCAGTTCTTC
>TRBJ1-1|TRBD1|TRBV29-1|NA
CSAISRGPETEAFF
TGCAGCGCTATTAGTAGGGGGCCGGAGACTGAAGCTTTCTTT
>TRBJ2-5|TRBD1|TRBV2|NA
CASSARTGDQETQYF
TGTGCCAGCAGTGCTAGGACAGGGGACCAAGAGACCCAGTACTTC
>TRBJ2-4|NA|TRBV5-1|NA
CASSPGRQLGEVQYF
TGCGCCAGCAGTCCCGGCCGACAGCTGGGTGAGGTTCAGTACTTC
>TRBJ1-1|NA|TRBV9|once
CASSQGGGTEAFF
TGTGCCAGCAGCCAAGGGGGTGGCACTGAAGCTTTCTTT
>TRBJ1-4|NA|TRBV9|NA
CASARRLNEKLFF
TGTGCCAGCGCAAGGAGGCTTAATGAAAAACTGTTTTTT